This TCR beta chain was captured in a study of blood T cell repertoires in COVID-19. Data came from immunoSEQ multiplex PCR; TCRdb stores just in-frame clones and leaves some out. Of hundreds of thousands of clones listed, over 75% are singletons. With V trimmed by 3 bases and J by 5 bases, 3 bases remained unmatched. Germline CDR1 reads SGHAT; CDR2 reads FQNNGV. The CDR3 is 15 amino acids. The participants were between roughly 18 and 100 years old and came from some 23 US areas. The specimen was PBMCs or T cells enriched from blood (not recorded which). The chain joins TRBV11-2 to TRBJ1-4; 10 bases map to TRBD1. This clonotype originated in a man aged 18 to 35 who had recovered from COVID-19. CDR3 in amino acids: CASSFDRGLNEKLFF. CDR3 nucleotide sequence: TGTGCCAGCAGCTTTGACAGGGGGCTAAATGAAAAACTGTTTTTT.